The 4 T cell receptor beta chains below all came from one sample that was sequenced in a study of regulatory T cells in long-lasting Graves disease. The sample's time point: newly diagnosed GD, antithyroid drugs for less than 3 months. PBMC-derived RNA was used for the TCR library. In building TCR beta libraries, iRepertoire HTBI primers were used together with Arm-PCR of CDR3 regions. TCRdb fed the multiplex PCR reads into MiXCR, producing one record per CDR3 protein. This sample carries more than 300,000 distinct CDR3 sequences, around a sixth of them seen once, and the ten largest clones take 22%. The sequenced sample was peripheral blood mononuclear cells (PBMCs), obtained at new diagnosis, from a patient treated with antithyroid drugs. All receptors come from a female donor with Graves disease.

The chain uses TRBV19 and TRBJ1-3; 9 bases are shared with TRBD1. The CDR3 is 13 residues long. V dropped 9 bases and J dropped 4; count of bases not matched to a gene: 4. Per the germline V gene, CDR1 is LNHDA and CDR2 is SQIVND (reference sequence). CDR3 sequence: CASVQGAGNTIYF. The CDR3 nucleotides are TGTGCCAGCGTACAGGGGGCCGGAAACACCATATATTTT.

This chain uses TRBV3-1 with TRBJ2-7; D ambiguous. V was cut by 2 bases and J by 4 bases, with 6 bases left in between. The CDR3 spans 12 residues. Germline V gene data show CDR1 as LGHDT and CDR2 as YNNKEL (reference sequence). The CDR3 here is CASSQSQYEQYF. The CDR3 DNA follows: TGTGCCAGCAGCCAAAGCCAGTACGAGCAGTACTTC.

This clonotype was recorded many times. The CDR3 DNA is TGCGCCAGCAGTGAGACCGTCGGAACGAACACCGGGGAGCTGTTTTTT. It codes for CASSETVGTNTGELFF. The chain recombines TRBV10-1 with TRBJ2-2, with D uncertain. V was clipped by 2 bases and J by 0 bases, with 10 bases between them. The CDR3 is 16 residues long. Germline CDR1 reads WNHNN; CDR2 reads SYGVQD (reference sequence).

Remarks on this clonotype: A read error may explain this, as a much larger clone is one base away. The genes are TRBV18 and TRBJ2-5; 8 positions match TRBD2. The CDR3 extends over 15 amino acids. Germline V CDR1 and CDR2: KGHSH, LQKENI. V trimming: 2 bases; J trimming: 5 bases; junction bases outside the gene matches: 7. Here the CDR3 reads CASSPATCGRETQYF. The CDR3 region has the DNA TGTGCCAGCTCACCAGCGACTTGCGGGAGGGAGACCCAGTACTTC. The entire variable domain, with the rest obtained from reference TRBV18 and TRBJ2-5, is as follows: NAGVMQNPRHLVRRRGQEARLRCSPMKGHSHVYWYRQLPEEGLKFMVYLQKENIIDESGMPKERFSAEFPKEGPSILRIQQVVRGDSAAYFCASSPATCGRETQYFGPGTRLLVL.